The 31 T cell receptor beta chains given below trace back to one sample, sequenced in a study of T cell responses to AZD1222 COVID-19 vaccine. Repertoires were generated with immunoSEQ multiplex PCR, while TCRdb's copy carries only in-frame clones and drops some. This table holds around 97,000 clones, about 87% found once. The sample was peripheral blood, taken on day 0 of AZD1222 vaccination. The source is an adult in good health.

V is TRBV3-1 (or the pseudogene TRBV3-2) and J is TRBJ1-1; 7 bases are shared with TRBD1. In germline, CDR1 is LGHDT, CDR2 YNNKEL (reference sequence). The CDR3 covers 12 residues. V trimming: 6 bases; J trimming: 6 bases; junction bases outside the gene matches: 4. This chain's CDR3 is CASRQGPSEAFF. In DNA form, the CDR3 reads TGTGCCAGCAGACAGGGGCCCTCTGAAGCTTTCTTT.

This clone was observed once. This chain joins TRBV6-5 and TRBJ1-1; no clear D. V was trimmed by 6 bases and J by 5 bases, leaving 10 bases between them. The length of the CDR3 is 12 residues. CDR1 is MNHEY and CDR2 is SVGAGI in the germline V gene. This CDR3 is CASSAPGTEAFF. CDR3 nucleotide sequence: TGTGCCAGCAGCGCCCCGGGAACTGAAGCTTTCTTT.

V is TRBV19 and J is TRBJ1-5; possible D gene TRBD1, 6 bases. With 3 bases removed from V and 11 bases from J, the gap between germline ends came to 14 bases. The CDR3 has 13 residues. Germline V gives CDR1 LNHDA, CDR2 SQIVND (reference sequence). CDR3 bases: TGTGCCAGTAGTATTCAGGGGTCCGTAGCCCAGCATTTT. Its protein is CASSIQGSVAQHF. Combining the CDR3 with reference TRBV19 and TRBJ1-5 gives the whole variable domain DGGITQSPKYLFRKEGQNVTLSCEQNLNHDAMYWYRQDPGQGLRLIYYSQIVNDFQKGDIAEGYSVSREKKESFPLTVTSAQKNPTAFYLCASSIQGSVAQHFGDGTRLSIL.

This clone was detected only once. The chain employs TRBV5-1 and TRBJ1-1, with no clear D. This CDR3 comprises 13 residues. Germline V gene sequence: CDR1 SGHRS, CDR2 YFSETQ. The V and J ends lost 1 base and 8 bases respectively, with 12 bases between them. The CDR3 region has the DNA TGCGCCAGCAGCTTGCAGAGACAAGACGAAGCTTTCTTT. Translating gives CASSLQRQDEAFF.

CDR3 region: CASSVQGGTYEQYF. The CDR3 DNA sequence: TGTGCCAGCAGCGTACAGGGGGGTACCTACGAGCAGTACTTC. The chain couples TRBV6-5 to TRBJ2-7, with 8 nucleotides matching TRBD1. The CDR3 loop spans 14 amino acids. Trimming at V came to 6 bases and at J to 2 bases, leaving 6 bases not matched to a gene. The germline V gene encodes CDR1 MNHEY and CDR2 SVGAGI.

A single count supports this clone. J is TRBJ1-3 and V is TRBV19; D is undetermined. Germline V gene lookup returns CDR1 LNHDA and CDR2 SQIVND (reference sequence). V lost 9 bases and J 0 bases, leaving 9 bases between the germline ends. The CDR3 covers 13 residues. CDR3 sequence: CASRTVSGNTIYF. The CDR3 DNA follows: TGTGCCAGCAGGACGGTCTCTGGAAACACCATATATTTT.

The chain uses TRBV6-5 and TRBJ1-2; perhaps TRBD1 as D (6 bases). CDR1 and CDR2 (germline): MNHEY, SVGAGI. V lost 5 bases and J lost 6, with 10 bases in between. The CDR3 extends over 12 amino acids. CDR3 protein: CASSLQGNGYTF. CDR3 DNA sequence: TGTGCCAGCAGTCTACAGGGAAATGGCTACACCTTC.

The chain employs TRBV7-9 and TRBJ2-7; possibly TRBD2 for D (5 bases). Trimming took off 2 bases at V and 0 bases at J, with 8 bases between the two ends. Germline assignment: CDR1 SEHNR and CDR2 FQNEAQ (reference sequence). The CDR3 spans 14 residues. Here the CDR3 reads CASSLSGSSYEQYF. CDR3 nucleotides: TGTGCCAGCAGCTTATCGGGGAGCTCCTACGAGCAGTACTTC. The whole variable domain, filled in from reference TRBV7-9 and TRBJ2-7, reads DTGVSQNPRHKITKRGQNVTFRCDPISEHNRLYWYRQTLGQGPEFLTYFQNEAQLEKSRLLSDRFSAERPKGSFSTLEIQRTEQGDSAMYLCASSLSGSSYEQYFGPGTRLTVT.

The CDR3 loop is CASSLSAQPQHF. In DNA form, the CDR3 reads TGTGCCAGCAGCTTATCTGCTCAGCCCCAGCATTTT. This rearrangement joins TRBV7-2 to TRBJ1-5; no reliable D call. V was shortened by 2 bases and J by 6 bases, with 5 bases between the two germline ends. Germline V gene data show CDR1 as SGHTA and CDR2 as FQGNSA. This CDR3 is built from 12 residues.

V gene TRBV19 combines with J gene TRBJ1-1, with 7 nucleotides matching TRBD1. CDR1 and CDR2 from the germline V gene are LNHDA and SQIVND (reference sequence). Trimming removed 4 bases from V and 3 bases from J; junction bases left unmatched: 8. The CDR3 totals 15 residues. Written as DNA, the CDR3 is TGTGCCAGTAGTAAACGTACAGGGGCGGACACTGAAGCTTTCTTT. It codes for CASSKRTGADTEAFF.

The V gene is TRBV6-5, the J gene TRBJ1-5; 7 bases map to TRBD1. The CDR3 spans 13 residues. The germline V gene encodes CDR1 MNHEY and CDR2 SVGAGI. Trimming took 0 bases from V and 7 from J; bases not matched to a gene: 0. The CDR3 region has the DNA TGTGCCAGCAGTTACTCGACAGGGCAGCCCCAGCATTTT. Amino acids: CASSYSTGQPQHF.

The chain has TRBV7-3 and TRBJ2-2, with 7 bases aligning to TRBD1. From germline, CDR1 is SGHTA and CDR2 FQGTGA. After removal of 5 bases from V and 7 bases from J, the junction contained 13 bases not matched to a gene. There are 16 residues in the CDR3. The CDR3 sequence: CASSAFNRGMGGELFF. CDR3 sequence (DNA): TGTGCCAGCAGCGCCTTTAACAGGGGAATGGGCGGGGAGCTGTTTTTT.

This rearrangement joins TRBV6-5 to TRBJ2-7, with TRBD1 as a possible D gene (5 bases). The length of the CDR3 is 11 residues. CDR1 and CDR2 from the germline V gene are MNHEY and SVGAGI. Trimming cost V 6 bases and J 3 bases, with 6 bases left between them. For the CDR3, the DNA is TGTGCCAGCAGAGGGGTCTACGAGCAGTACTTC. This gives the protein CASRGVYEQYF.

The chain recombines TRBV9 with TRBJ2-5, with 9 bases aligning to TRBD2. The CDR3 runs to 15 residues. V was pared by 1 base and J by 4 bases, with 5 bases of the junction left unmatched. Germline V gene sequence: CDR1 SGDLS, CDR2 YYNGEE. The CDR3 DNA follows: TGTGCCAGCAGCGTAAGCGGGGGGACCCCAGAGACCCAGTACTTC. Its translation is CASSVSGGTPETQYF.

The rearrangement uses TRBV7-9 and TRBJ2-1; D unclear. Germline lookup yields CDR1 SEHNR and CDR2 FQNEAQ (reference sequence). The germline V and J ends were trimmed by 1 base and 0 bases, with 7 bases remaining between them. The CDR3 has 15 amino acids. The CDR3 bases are TGTGCCAGCAGCTTAGGGACCGGCTCCTACAATGAGCAGTTCTTC. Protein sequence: CASSLGTGSYNEQFF.

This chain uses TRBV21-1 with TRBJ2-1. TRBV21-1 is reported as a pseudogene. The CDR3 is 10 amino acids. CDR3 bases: TGTGCCGGCGATTTGGGGGAGCAGTTCTTC. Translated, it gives CAGDLGEQFF.

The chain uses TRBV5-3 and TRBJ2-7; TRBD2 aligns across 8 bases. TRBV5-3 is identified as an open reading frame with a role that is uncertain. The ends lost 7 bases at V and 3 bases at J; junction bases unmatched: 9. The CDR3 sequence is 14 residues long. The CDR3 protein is CARRGGTRGYEQYF. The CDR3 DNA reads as TGTGCCAGACGCGGGGGGACTAGGGGCTACGAGCAGTACTTC.

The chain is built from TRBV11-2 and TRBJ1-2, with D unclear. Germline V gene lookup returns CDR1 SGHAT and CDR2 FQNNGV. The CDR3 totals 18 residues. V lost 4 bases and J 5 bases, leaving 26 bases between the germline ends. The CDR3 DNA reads TGTGCCAGCAGCTCCGGGTTCCAGTTTTTCTCTCTCCAGTATGGCTACACCTTC. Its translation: CASSSGFQFFSLQYGYTF.

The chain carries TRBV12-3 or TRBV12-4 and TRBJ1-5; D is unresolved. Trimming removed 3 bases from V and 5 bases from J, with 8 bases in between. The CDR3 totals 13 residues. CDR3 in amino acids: CASSLTIYQPQHF. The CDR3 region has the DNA TGTGCCAGCAGTTTGACAATTTATCAGCCCCAGCATTTT.

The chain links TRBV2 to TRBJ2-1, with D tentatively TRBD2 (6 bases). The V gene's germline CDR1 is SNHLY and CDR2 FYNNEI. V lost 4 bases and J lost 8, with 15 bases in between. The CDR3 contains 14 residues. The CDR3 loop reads CASSVFPREDEQFF. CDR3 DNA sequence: TGTGCCAGCAGTGTGTTTCCCAGGGAGGATGAGCAGTTCTTC. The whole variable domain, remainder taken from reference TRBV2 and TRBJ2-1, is EPEVTQTPSHQVTQMGQEVILRCVPISNHLYFYWYRQILGQKVEFLVSFYNNEISEKSEIFDDQFSVERPDGSNFTLKIRSTKLEDSAMYFCASSVFPREDEQFFGPGTRLTVL.

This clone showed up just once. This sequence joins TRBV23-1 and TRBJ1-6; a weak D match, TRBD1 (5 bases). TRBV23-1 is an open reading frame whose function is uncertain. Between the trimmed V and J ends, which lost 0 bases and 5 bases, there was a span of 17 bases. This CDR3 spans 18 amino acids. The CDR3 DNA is TGCGCCAGCAGTCAATCCCTAAACGGGACTGAGAATAATTCACCCCTCCACTTT. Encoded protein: CASSQSLNGTENNSPLHF.

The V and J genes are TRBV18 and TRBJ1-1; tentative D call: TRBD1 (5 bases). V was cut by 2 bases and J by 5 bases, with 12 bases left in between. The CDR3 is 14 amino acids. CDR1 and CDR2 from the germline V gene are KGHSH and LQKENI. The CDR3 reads CASSPSQGGTEAFF. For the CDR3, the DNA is TGTGCCAGCTCACCAAGTCAGGGAGGAACTGAAGCTTTCTTT. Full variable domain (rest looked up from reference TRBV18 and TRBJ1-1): NAGVMQNPRHLVRRRGQEARLRCSPMKGHSHVYWYRQLPEEGLKFMVYLQKENIIDESGMPKERFSAEFPKEGPSILRIQQVVRGDSAAYFCASSPSQGGTEAFFGQGTRLTVV.

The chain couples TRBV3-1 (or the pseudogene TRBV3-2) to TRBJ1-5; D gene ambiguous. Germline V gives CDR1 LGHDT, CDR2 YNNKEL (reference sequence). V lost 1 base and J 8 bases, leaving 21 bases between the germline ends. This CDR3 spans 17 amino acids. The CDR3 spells CASSQGVRHTGKEPQHF. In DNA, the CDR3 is TGTGCCAGCAGCCAAGGGGTCCGACATACCGGTAAGGAGCCCCAGCATTTT.

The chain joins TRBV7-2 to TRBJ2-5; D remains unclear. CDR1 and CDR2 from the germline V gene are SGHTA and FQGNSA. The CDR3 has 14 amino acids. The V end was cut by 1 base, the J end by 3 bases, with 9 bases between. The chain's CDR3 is CASSLVWGKETQYF. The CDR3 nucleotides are TGTGCCAGCAGCTTAGTATGGGGTAAAGAGACCCAGTACTTC.

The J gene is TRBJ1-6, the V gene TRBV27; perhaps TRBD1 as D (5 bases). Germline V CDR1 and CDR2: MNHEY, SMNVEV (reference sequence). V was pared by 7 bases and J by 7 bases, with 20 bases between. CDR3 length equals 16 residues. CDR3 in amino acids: CASTMEGGARNSPLHF. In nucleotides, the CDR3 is TGTGCCAGCACAATGGAGGGTGGGGCGAGGAATTCACCCCTCCACTTT.

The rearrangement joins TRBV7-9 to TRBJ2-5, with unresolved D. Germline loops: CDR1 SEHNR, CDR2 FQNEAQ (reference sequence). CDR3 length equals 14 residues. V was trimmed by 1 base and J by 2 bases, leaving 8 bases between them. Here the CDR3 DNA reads TGTGCCAGCAGCTTAGTGAGACTGCAAGAGACCCAGTACTTC. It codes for CASSLVRLQETQYF.

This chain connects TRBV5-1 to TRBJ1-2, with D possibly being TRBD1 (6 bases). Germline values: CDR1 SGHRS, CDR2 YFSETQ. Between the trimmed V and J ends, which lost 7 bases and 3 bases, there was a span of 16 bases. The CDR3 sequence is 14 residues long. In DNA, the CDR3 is TGCGCCAGCTTCCCCAAGGGGGTGGACTATGGCTACACCTTC. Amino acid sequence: CASFPKGVDYGYTF. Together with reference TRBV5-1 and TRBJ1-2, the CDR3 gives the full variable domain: KAGVTQTPRYLIKTRGQQVTLSCSPISGHRSVSWYQQTPGQGLQFLFEYFSETQRNKGNFPGRFSGRQFSNSRSEMNVSTLELGDSALYLCASFPKGVDYGYTFGSGTRLTVV.

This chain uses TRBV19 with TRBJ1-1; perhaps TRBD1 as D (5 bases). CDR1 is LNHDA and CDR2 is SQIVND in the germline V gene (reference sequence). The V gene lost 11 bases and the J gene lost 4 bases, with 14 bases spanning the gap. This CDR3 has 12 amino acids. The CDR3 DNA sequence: TGTGCCGGGCGAGGGACGGGCACTGAAGCTTTCTTT. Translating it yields CAGRGTGTEAFF.

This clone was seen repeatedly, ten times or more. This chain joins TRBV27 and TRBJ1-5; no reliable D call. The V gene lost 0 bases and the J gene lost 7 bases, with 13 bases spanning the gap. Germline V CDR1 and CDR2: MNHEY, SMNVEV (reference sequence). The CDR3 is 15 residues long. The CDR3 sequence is CASSLSPTGVQPQHF. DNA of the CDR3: TGTGCCAGCAGTTTATCCCCCACTGGGGTACAGCCCCAGCATTTT.

The CDR3 reads CASSFNSQTTNEKLFF. The CDR3 DNA sequence: TGTGCCAGCAGCTTTAATTCACAGACAACTAATGAAAAACTGTTTTTT. The chain is built from TRBV7-8 and TRBJ1-4; D not resolved. The germline V gene has CDR1 SGHVS and CDR2 FQNEAQ. The ends were cut back, 3 bases at V and 0 bases at J, with 11 bases in the middle. This CDR3 has 16 amino acids.

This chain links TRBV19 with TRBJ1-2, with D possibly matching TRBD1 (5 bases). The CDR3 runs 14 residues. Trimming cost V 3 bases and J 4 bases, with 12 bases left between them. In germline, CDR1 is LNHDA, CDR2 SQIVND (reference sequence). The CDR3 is CASSIRSGGYGYTF. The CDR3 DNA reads TGTGCCAGTAGTATCAGGAGCGGGGGCTATGGCTACACCTTC.